This T cell receptor (beta chain) was captured by sequencing in a study of shared clonotypes between healthy human individuals. The germline V gene has CDR1 MNHEY and CDR2 SMNVEV (reference sequence). The CDR3 is made up of 13 amino acids. V gave up 6 bases and J gave up 4 bases; unmatched junction bases: 2. For this clone: What it recognizes is unknown.

Deep-level settings were used for running the assay. Using immunoSEQ multiplex PCR, the repertoire was profiled, and TCRdb retains in-frame clones only, with some absent. The table has 2 million to 2.5 million clones, roughly 93% seen once. Study-wide results and caveats: Memory subsets generally showed lower estimated richness than naive subsets.

This TCR came from a man aged 18 to 30 in good health. Some clones in this sample may be carry-over from other donors' samples. V gene TRBV27 combines with J gene TRBJ1-5; 8 bases map to TRBD1. The sample consisted of naive CD4+ T cells from PBMCs. Documented subset: CD45RA+ positively selected. CDR3 protein: CASRRTGNQPQHF. Here the CDR3 DNA reads TGTGCCAGCAGGAGGACAGGGAATCAGCCCCAGCATTTT.